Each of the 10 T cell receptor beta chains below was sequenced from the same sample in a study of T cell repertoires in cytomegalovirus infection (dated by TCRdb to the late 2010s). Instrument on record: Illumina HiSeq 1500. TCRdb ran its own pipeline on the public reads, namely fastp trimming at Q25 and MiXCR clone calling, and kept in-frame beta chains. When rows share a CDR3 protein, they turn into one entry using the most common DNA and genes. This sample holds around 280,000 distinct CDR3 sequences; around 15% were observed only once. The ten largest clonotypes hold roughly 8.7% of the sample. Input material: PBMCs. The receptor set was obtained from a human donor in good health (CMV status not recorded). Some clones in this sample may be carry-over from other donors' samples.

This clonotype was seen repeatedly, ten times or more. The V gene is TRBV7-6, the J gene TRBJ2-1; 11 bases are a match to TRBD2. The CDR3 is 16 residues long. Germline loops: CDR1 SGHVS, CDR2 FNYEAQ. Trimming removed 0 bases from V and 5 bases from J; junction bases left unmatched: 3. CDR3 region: CASSLAPGLADNEQFF. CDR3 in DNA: TGTGCCAGCAGCTTAGCCCCGGGACTAGCGGACAATGAGCAGTTCTTC.

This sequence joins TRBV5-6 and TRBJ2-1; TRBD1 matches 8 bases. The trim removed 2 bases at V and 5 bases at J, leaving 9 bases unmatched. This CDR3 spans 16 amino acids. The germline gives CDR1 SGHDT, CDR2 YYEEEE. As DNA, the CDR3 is TGTGCCAGCAGCTTCGGTGCAGGGGGCTCACACAATGAGCAGTTCTTC. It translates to CASSFGAGGSHNEQFF.

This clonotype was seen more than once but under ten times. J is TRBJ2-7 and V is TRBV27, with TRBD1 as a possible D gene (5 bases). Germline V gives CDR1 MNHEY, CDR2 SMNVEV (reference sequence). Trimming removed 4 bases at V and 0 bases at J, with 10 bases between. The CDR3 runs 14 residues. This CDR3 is CASSSQTDSYEQYF. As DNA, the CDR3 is TGTGCCAGCAGTTCGCAGACAGACTCCTACGAGCAGTACTTC.

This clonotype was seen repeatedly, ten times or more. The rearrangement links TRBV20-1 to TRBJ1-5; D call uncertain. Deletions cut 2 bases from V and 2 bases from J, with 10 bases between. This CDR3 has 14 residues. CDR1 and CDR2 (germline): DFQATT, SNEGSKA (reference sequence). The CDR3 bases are TGCAGTGCTAGATTGGTGGGTGGCAATCAGCCCCAGCATTTT. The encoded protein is CSARLVGGNQPQHF.

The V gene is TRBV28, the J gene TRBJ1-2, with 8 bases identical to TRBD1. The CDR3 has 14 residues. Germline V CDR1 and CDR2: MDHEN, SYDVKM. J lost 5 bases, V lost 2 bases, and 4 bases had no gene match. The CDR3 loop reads CASSLRDRTYGYTF. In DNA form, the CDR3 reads TGTGCCAGCAGTTTACGGGACAGGACATATGGCTACACCTTC.

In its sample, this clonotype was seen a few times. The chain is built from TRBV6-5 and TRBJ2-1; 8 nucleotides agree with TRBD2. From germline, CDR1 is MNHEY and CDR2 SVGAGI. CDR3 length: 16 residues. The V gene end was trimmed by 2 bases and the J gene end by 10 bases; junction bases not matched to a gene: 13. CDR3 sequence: CASSYDPRLAMGEQFF. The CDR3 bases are TGTGCCAGCAGTTACGATCCGCGACTAGCGATGGGGGAGCAGTTCTTC.

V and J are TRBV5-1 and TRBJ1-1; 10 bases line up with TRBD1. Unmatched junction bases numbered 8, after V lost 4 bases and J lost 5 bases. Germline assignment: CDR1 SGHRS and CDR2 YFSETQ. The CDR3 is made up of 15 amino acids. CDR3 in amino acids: CASSPTGTGVTEAFF. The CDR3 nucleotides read TGCGCCAGCAGCCCCACGGGGACAGGGGTAACTGAAGCTTTCTTT.

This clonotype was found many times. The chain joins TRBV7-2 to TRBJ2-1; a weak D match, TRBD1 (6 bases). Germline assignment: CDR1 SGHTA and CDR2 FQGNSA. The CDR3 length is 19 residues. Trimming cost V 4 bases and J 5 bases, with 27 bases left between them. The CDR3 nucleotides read TGTGCCAGCAGCTACCACAGGGAAAAGGTGGGGTGGGAAGACAATGAGCAGTTCTTC. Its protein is CASSYHREKVGWEDNEQFF.

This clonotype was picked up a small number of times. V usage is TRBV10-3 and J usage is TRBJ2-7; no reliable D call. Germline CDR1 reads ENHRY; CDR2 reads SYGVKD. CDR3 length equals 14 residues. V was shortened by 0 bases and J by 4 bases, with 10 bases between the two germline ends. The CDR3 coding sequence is TGTGCCATCAGTGAGTCGGTCAACCGTTACGAGCAGTACTTC. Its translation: CAISESVNRYEQYF.

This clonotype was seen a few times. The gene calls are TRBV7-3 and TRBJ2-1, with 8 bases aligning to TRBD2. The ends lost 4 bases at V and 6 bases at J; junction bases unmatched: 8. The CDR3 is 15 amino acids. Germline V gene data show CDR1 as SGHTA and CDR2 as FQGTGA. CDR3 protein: CASSSPGLVSNEQFF. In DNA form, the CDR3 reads TGTGCCAGCAGCTCCCCGGGACTAGTTTCCAATGAGCAGTTCTTC.